These 32 T cell receptor beta chains were all obtained from the same sample, sequenced in a study of shared clonotypes between healthy human individuals. The data were produced by immunoSEQ multiplex PCR, yet TCRdb's version contains in-frame clones alone and is incomplete. The repertoire consists of about 490,000 clones, with about three quarters occurring once and the leading ten covering roughly 13%. Input material: PBMCs. The receptors derive from a woman between 35 and 50 years old in good health. Some clones in this sample may be carry-over from other donors' samples.

Only one count was recorded for this clone. The chain has TRBV7-3 and TRBJ2-7; 10 bases are a match to TRBD2. Per the germline V gene, CDR1 is SGHTA and CDR2 is FQGTGA. V trimming: 1 base; J trimming: 6 bases; junction bases outside the gene matches: 3. The CDR3 has 14 residues. Here the CDR3 DNA reads TGTGCCAGCAGCTTAATAGCGGGAGGTGCCGAGCAGTACTTC. Translation gives CASSLIAGGAEQYF.

The rearrangement joins TRBV15 to TRBJ1-1; the D gene is possibly TRBD1 (5 bases). CDR3 length: 15 residues. Germline V CDR1 and CDR2: LNHNV, YYDKDF (reference sequence). The ends were cut back, 0 bases at V and 4 bases at J, with 12 bases in the middle. This CDR3 reads CATSREAGWVTEAFF. DNA for the CDR3: TGTGCCACCAGCAGAGAAGCAGGGTGGGTCACTGAAGCTTTCTTT.

The gene calls are TRBV11-2 and TRBJ2-7, with 11 bases matching TRBD1. V was clipped by 3 bases and J by 6 bases; unmatched bases: 1. Per germline, CDR1 SGHAT and CDR2 FQNNGV. The CDR3 runs to 13 residues. DNA for the CDR3: TGTGCCAGCAGCTTGGGACAGGGGGGCGAGCAGTACTTC. Residues: CASSLGQGGEQYF. The full variable domain, with the rest looked up from reference TRBV11-2 and TRBJ2-7, is EAGVAQSPRYKIIEKRQSVAFWCNPISGHATLYWYQQILGQGPKLLIQFQNNGVVDDSQLPKDRFSAERLKGVDSTLKIQPAKLEDSAVYLCASSLGQGGEQYFGPGTRLTVT.

The chain links TRBV18 to TRBJ1-3; a weak D match, TRBD1 (6 bases). The CDR3 loop spans 15 amino acids. Trimming cost V 5 bases and J 2 bases, with 13 bases left between them. The V gene's germline CDR1 is KGHSH and CDR2 LQKENI. CDR3 residues: CASSSQGSAGNTIYF. The CDR3 region has the DNA TGTGCCAGCTCATCACAGGGATCTGCTGGAAACACCATATATTTT.

CDR3 nucleotide sequence: TGTGCCAGCAGTTCGCACAAAACCTTGACCCGATCTAGCAATCAGCCCCAGCATTTT. Amino acids: CASSSHKTLTRSSNQPQHF. The V and J genes are TRBV28 and TRBJ1-5; the D is unclear. Deletions cut 4 bases from V and 0 bases from J, with 22 bases between. The germline V gene has CDR1 MDHEN and CDR2 SYDVKM. The CDR3 extends over 19 amino acids. Full variable domain (outside the CDR3, taken from reference TRBV28 and TRBJ1-5): DVKVTQSSRYLVKRTGEKVFLECVQDMDHENMFWYRQDPGLGLRLIYFSYDVKMKEKGDIPEGYSVSREKKERFSLILESASTNQTSMYLCASSSHKTLTRSSNQPQHFGDGTRLSIL.

V and J are TRBV5-1 and TRBJ2-7; 10 bases match TRBD2. J was trimmed by 4 bases and V by 3 bases; bases with no gene match: 10. Germline-derived CDR1 and CDR2 are SGHRS and YFSETQ. The CDR3 length is 16 residues. The CDR3: CASSSGGRTSGYEQYF. As DNA, the CDR3 is TGCGCCAGCAGCTCTGGGGGGCGGACTAGCGGATACGAGCAGTACTTC.

The genes are TRBV7-9 and TRBJ2-7, with D possibly matching TRBD1 (5 bases). Trimming left V 1 base short and J 6 bases short, with 10 bases between. The germline CDR1 and CDR2 sequences are SEHNR and FQNEAQ (reference sequence). The CDR3 is 13 residues long. The CDR3 reads CASSLESGSEQYF. The CDR3 DNA reads as TGTGCCAGCAGCTTAGAATCAGGGTCCGAGCAGTACTTC.

The chain couples TRBV6-1 to TRBJ2-1; D gene unclear. CDR3 size: 13 residues. Germline V gene lookup returns CDR1 MNHNS and CDR2 SASEGT. Trimming shortened V by 7 bases and J by 7 bases, and 14 bases separated the two germline ends. The CDR3 spells CASTTDLGNEQFF. In nucleotides, the CDR3 is TGTGCCAGCACCACGGACCTCGGGAATGAGCAGTTCTTC.

The chain uses TRBV30 and TRBJ1-5; D unresolved. The CDR3 consists of 13 residues. Germline V gives CDR1 GTSNPN, CDR2 SVGIG (reference sequence). V was pared by 1 base and J by 4 bases, with 8 bases between. For the CDR3, the DNA is TGTGCCTGGAGTGGGTCAGAGAATCAGCCCCAGCATTTT. Its protein product is CAWSGSENQPQHF. The entire variable domain, with the rest obtained from reference TRBV30 and TRBJ1-5, is as follows: SQTIHQWPATLVQPVGSPLSLECTVEGTSNPNLYWYRQAAGRGLQLLFYSVGIGQISSEVPQNLSASRPQDRQFILSSKKLLLSDSGFYLCAWSGSENQPQHFGDGTRLSIL.

The rearrangement uses TRBV5-1 and TRBJ2-3; 7 bases match TRBD1. The germline V gene encodes CDR1 SGHRS and CDR2 YFSETQ. The CDR3 extends over 14 amino acids. V lost 2 bases to trimming and J lost 1 base; unmatched junction nucleotides: 1. The CDR3 protein is CASSFGQGTDTQYF. CDR3 nucleotides: TGCGCCAGCAGCTTCGGACAGGGCACAGATACGCAGTATTTT.

Only one count was recorded for this clone. The J gene is TRBJ2-3, the V gene TRBV10-2; D call uncertain. The CDR3 spans 12 residues. V was trimmed by 3 bases and J by 4 bases, leaving 5 bases between them. Germline CDR1 WSHSY, CDR2 SAAADI. The CDR3 protein is CASSEGSDTQYF. CDR3 sequence (DNA): TGCGCCAGCAGTGAAGGTTCAGATACGCAGTATTTT.

J is TRBJ2-7 and V is TRBV5-1; no definite D call. V was cut by 4 bases and J by 0 bases, with 11 bases left in between. The CDR3 length is 14 residues. Germline CDR1 SGHRS, CDR2 YFSETQ. The chain's CDR3 is CASSPASSSYEQYF. CDR3 in DNA: TGCGCCAGCAGCCCCGCCTCGAGCTCCTACGAGCAGTACTTC.

The table lists this clone with a few counts. The V call is TRBV2, the J call TRBJ2-3; the match to TRBD2 covers 8 bases. CDR3 length: 17 residues. J was trimmed by 0 bases and V by 7 bases; bases with no gene match: 12. From germline, CDR1 is SNHLY and CDR2 FYNNEI. The DNA for the CDR3 is TGTGCCAGCACTACCTACCCGAGCGGGAGTAGCACAGATACGCAGTATTTT. Encoded protein: CASTTYPSGSSTDTQYF.

V usage is TRBV13 and J usage is TRBJ1-1; no firm D call. This CDR3 has 18 residues. V dropped 4 bases and J dropped 8 bases, with 29 bases sitting between them. Germline lookup yields CDR1 PRHDT and CDR2 FYEKMQ (reference sequence). CDR3 region: CASSSDVAGRRFLGEAFF. In DNA form, the CDR3 reads TGTGCCAGCAGCTCGGACGTGGCGGGCCGGCGGTTCTTAGGGGAAGCTTTCTTT.

This clone showed up many times. The chain links TRBV19 to TRBJ2-1; D might be TRBD1 (5 bases). The V end was cut by 8 bases, the J end by 0 bases, with 14 bases between. Germline V gives CDR1 LNHDA, CDR2 SQIVND (reference sequence). The CDR3 has 15 amino acids. The CDR3 loop is CASEVRASSYNEQFF. Here the CDR3 DNA reads TGTGCCAGTGAAGTCAGGGCATCCTCCTACAATGAGCAGTTCTTC. Looking up the rest from reference TRBV19 and TRBJ2-1 gives the full variable domain: DGGITQSPKYLFRKEGQNVTLSCEQNLNHDAMYWYRQDPGQGLRLIYYSQIVNDFQKGDIAEGYSVSREKKESFPLTVTSAQKNPTAFYLCASEVRASSYNEQFFGPGTRLTVL.

This clone turned up a few times. The rearrangement joins TRBV18 to TRBJ2-7; possibly TRBD1 for D (6 bases). CDR3 length: 13 amino acids. The germline V and J ends were trimmed by 5 bases and 6 bases, with 14 bases remaining between them. Germline V gene data show CDR1 as KGHSH and CDR2 as LQKENI. The CDR3 loop reads CASSSLRGGEQYF. The CDR3 DNA is TGTGCCAGCTCATCGCTCCGAGGGGGCGAGCAGTACTTC.

Many counts were recorded for this clone. In DNA, the CDR3 is TGTGCCAGCAGCCCCGGCGGGACGAATCAGCCCCAGCATTTT. This gives the protein CASSPGGTNQPQHF. The rearrangement joins TRBV2 to TRBJ1-5; D is perhaps TRBD1 (5 bases). This CDR3 contains 14 residues. V was trimmed by 6 bases and J by 4 bases, leaving 13 bases between them. Looked up from germline, CDR1 is SNHLY and CDR2 is FYNNEI.

As concerns this clone: This is likely an artifact of a read error, given a far larger clone one base away. The rearrangement uses TRBV5-1 and TRBJ2-6; 7 bases line up with TRBD1. The CDR3 runs to 18 residues. The V gene's germline CDR1 is SGHRS and CDR2 YFSETQ. The CDR3 DNA is TGCGCCAGCAGCAGGGACAGTCGGGGCGTTGGTGGGGCCAACGTCCTGGCTTTC. Translation: CASSRDSRGVGGANVLAF.

CDR3 sequence: CASSMGSDTGELFF. CDR3 coding DNA: TGCGCCAGCAGTATGGGGTCAGACACCGGGGAGCTGTTTTTT. The rearrangement uses TRBV5-1 and TRBJ2-2; D gene unclear. Looked up from germline, CDR1 is SGHRS and CDR2 is YFSETQ. The CDR3 is 14 amino acids. Trimming pared 5 bases from V and 3 bases from J, leaving 11 bases between.

The chain recombines TRBV7-8 with TRBJ2-5, with TRBD2 identical over 10 bases. CDR3 length: 15 residues. V lost 6 bases, J lost 5 bases, and 9 bases stayed unmatched. The germline gives CDR1 SGHVS, CDR2 FQNEAQ. For the CDR3, the DNA is TGTGCCAGCAGAGGGAGCGGGAGGGCCGGGGAGACCCAGTACTTC. This sequence encodes CASRGSGRAGETQYF.

This clone was counted only a few times. The chain recombines TRBV6-5 with TRBJ1-3; weak D call: TRBD1 (5 bases). The CDR3 is made up of 15 amino acids. Trimming removed 5 bases at V and 3 bases at J, with 14 bases between. Germline loops: CDR1 MNHEY, CDR2 SVGAGI. The CDR3 DNA reads TGTGCCAGCAGTCGGGGCGGATTGTTTGGAAACACCATATATTTT. It is translated as CASSRGGLFGNTIYF.

The rearrangement uses TRBV20-1 and TRBJ2-1, with D maybe TRBD2 (5 bases). Per the germline V gene, CDR1 is DFQATT and CDR2 is SNEGSKA (reference sequence). The CDR3 is made up of 10 amino acids. Trimming shortened V by 5 bases and J by 8 bases, and 7 bases separated the two germline ends. CDR3 in amino acids: CSALAHEQFF. The CDR3 DNA follows: TGCAGTGCTCTAGCCCATGAGCAGTTCTTC.

The J gene is TRBJ1-4, the V gene TRBV27; D not resolved. Germline lookup yields CDR1 MNHEY and CDR2 SMNVEV (reference sequence). CDR3 length: 13 residues. V dropped 2 bases and J dropped 4 bases, with 5 bases sitting between them. The CDR3: CASSLRVNEKLFF. DNA for the CDR3: TGTGCCAGCAGTTTACGAGTTAATGAAAAACTGTTTTTT.

V is TRBV5-1 and J is TRBJ1-1; no definite D call. This CDR3 spans 14 amino acids. Germline V gives CDR1 SGHRS, CDR2 YFSETQ. The V gene lost 4 bases and the J gene lost 4 bases, with 14 bases spanning the gap. The chain's CDR3 is CASSPRVGSTEAFF. CDR3 nucleotide sequence: TGCGCCAGCAGCCCAAGGGTGGGTAGCACTGAAGCTTTCTTT.

This clone came up a few times. The J gene is TRBJ1-5, the V gene TRBV10-3; D remains ambiguous. The CDR3 totals 12 residues. The V gene lost 10 bases and the J gene lost 0 bases, with 7 bases spanning the gap. Germline V lookup: CDR1 ENHRY, CDR2 SYGVKD. For the CDR3, the DNA is TGTGCCACCGGAAATAGCAATCAGCCCCAGCATTTT. This encodes CATGNSNQPQHF.

As for this clone: The conserved closing phenylalanine or tryptophan is absent in this CDR3, likely reflecting a read error. The chain employs TRBV11-2 and TRBJ2-2; possibly TRBD1 for D (6 bases). This CDR3 has 14 amino acids. Trimming cost V 5 bases and J 3 bases, with 10 bases left between them. Germline CDR1 reads SGHAT; CDR2 reads FQNNGV. In nucleotides, the CDR3 is TGTGCCAGCAGCCCGTACAGGGACACCGGGGAGCTGTTTGTT. Encoded protein: CASSPYRDTGELFV.

This clone was counted between two and nine times. This chain uses TRBV6-5 with TRBJ2-7; 11 positions agree with TRBD2. Germline loops: CDR1 MNHEY, CDR2 SVGAGI. The CDR3 is 15 amino acids. V was clipped by 2 bases and J by 4 bases; unmatched bases: 4. The CDR3 coding sequence is TGTGCCAGCAGTTACGGGACTAGCGGTCGGTACGAGCAGTACTTC. It specifies CASSYGTSGRYEQYF.

This clone was seen a handful of times. This sequence joins TRBV4-1 and TRBJ2-1; 8 bases match TRBD2. Germline values: CDR1 MGHRA, CDR2 YSYEKL. V lost 2 bases to trimming and J lost 0 bases; unmatched junction nucleotides: 0. This CDR3 is 15 amino acids long. CDR3 bases: TGCGCCAGCAGCCAAAGCGGGAGCTCCTACAATGAGCAGTTCTTC. The encoded protein is CASSQSGSSYNEQFF.

This clone appeared once. A junction end diverges from the germline sequence, so it may reflect a read error. This chain connects TRBV7-9 to TRBJ2-1; D ambiguous. The CDR3 loop spans 16 amino acids. The germline V gene encodes CDR1 SEHNR and CDR2 FQNEAQ (reference sequence). The CDR3 here is CASTLVYSRSYNEQFF. The CDR3 DNA follows: TGTGCCAGCACCTTAGTTTATAGTCGGTCCTACAATGAGCAGTTCTTC.

This clone turned up a few times. The chain uses TRBV19 and TRBJ1-2, with D unclear. Between the trimmed V and J ends, which lost 8 bases and 0 bases, there was a span of 13 bases. CDR1 is LNHDA, CDR2 SQIVND, per germline (reference sequence). The CDR3 sequence is 14 residues long. CDR3 nucleotides: TGTGCCAGTGTCGATCTAGGAACTAACTATGGCTACACCTTC. This encodes CASVDLGTNYGYTF.

The rearrangement links TRBV5-1 to TRBJ1-6, with a possible D match to TRBD1 (6 bases). Germline loops: CDR1 SGHRS, CDR2 YFSETQ. Trimming shortened V by 4 bases and J by 7 bases, and 12 bases separated the two germline ends. The CDR3 length is 14 residues. The CDR3 here is CASSPGGRNSPLHF. DNA for the CDR3: TGCGCCAGCAGCCCCGGGGGGCGCAATTCACCCCTCCACTTT.

This rearrangement joins TRBV4-3 to TRBJ2-1, with TRBD1 matching 7 bases. The CDR3 spans 16 residues. CDR1 is LGHNA and CDR2 is YSLEER in the germline V gene. The V segment lost 0 bases and the J segment 8 bases; nucleotides outside the gene matches: 10. In DNA, the CDR3 is TGCGCCAGCAGCCAAGATCGGGGAGACAGGGCCCATGAGCAGTTCTTC. Its translation: CASSQDRGDRAHEQFF.